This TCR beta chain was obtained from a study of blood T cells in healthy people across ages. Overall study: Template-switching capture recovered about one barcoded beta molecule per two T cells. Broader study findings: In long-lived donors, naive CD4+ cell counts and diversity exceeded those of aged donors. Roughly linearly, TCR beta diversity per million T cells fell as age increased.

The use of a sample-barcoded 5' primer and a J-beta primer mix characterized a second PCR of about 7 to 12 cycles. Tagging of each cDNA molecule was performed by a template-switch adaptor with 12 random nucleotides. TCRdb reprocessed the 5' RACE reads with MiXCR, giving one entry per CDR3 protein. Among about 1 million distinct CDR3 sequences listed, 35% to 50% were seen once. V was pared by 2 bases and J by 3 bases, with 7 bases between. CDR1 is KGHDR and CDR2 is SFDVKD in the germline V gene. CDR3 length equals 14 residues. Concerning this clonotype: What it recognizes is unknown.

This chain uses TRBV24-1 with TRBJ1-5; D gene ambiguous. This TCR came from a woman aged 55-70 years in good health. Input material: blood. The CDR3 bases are TGTGCCACCAGTGATTCCGTGAACAATCAGCCCCAGCATTTT. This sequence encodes CATSDSVNNQPQHF.